A selection of T cell receptor beta chains follows, all from one sample in a study of cytomegalovirus exposure and HLA in healthy donors. Method: immunoSEQ multiplex PCR; TCRdb's copy keeps in-frame clones and lacks some. The sample shows about 200,000 clones, about 77% of them seen only once. Sequenced: PBMCs. The receptors come from a young woman in good health and CMV-seronegative. CDR3s include the opening cysteine and the closing phenylalanine or tryptophan. A D gene is named only where the DNA matches it firmly. Only part of the rows carry a size: once, few, many, or a class if the clone is expanded.

-	-	TRBV2	TRBJ2-3	TGTGCCGGCAGTGTCTCCACAGATACGCAGTATTTT	CAGSVSTDTQYF
TRBD1	-	TRBV28	TRBJ2-2	TGTGCCAGCGCAGGACATTACAGGGGGAACACCGGGGAGCTGTTTTTT	CASAGHYRGNTGELFF
-	-	TRBV28	TRBJ2-1	TGTGCCAGCAGTTTCTCGGTCTACAATGAGCAGTTCTTC	CASSFSVYNEQFF
-	-	TRBV6-1	TRBJ1-5	TGTGCCAGCAGTGAAGGGTGGGGGGGCGACCAGCCCCAGCATTTT	CASSEGWGGDQPQHF
-	-	TRBV21-1	TRBJ2-2	TGTGCCAGCAGCTCCCCCTCGGGGAGCAACACCGGGGAGCTGTTTTTT	CASSSPSGSNTGELFF
TRBD2	-	TRBV10-3	TRBJ2-1	TGTGCCACCACTAGACTAGCGGGGGGGTTTGGTGAGCAGTTCTTC	CATTRLAGGFGEQFF
-	-	TRBV5-1	TRBJ2-1	TGCGCCAGCAGCTTGGTGTCAGTAATCTCCTACAATGAGCAGTTCTTC	CASSLVSVISYNEQFF
-	few	TRBV2	TRBJ2-7	TGTGCCAGCAGTGATAGAGGGCGGGACAGCTACGAGCAGTACTTC	CASSDRGRDSYEQYF
TRBD1	-	TRBV6-1	TRBJ2-2	TGTGCCAGCATATGGGACAGGGGTACCGGGGAGCTGTTTTTT	CASIWDRGTGELFF
TRBD2	-	TRBV5-1	TRBJ2-7	TGCGCCAGCAGCCCGGGACTAGGGAACGAGCAGTACTTC	CASSPGLGNEQYF
-	few	TRBV4-1	TRBJ1-1	TGCGCCAGCAGCCGTTCACAGGGTGATGACACTGAAGCTTTCTTT	CASSRSQGDDTEAFF
TRBD1	-	TRBV30	TRBJ2-5	TGTGCCTGGAACCGGGGACAGATTGGGACCCAGTACTTC	CAWNRGQIGTQYF
-	once	TRBV5-1	TRBJ2-7	TGCGCCAGCAGCTTGGGGACTGAGACCTACGAGCAGTACTTC	CASSLGTETYEQYF
TRBD1	-	TRBV23-1	TRBJ2-1	TGCGCCAGCAGTCAATCGGGACAGGGGGCAAAGTTCTTC	CASSQSGQGAKFF
-	-	TRBV7-8	TRBJ1-3	TGTGCCAGCAGCTTTGGAGGGAGCAACACCATATATTTT	CASSFGGSNTIYF
-	-	TRBV10-3	TRBJ1-2	TGTGCCATCAGTGAAGGGACAAGCTATGGCTACACCTTC	CAISEGTSYGYTF
-	-	TRBV4-1	TRBJ1-4	TGCGCCAGCAGCCAAGACCGAGGTCCCTTTTCCGAAAAACTGTTTTTT	CASSQDRGPFSEKLFF
-	few	TRBV7-9	TRBJ2-1	TGTGCCAGCAGCTTAGGTACGGGGTCTTTTTACAATGAGCAGTTCTTC	CASSLGTGSFYNEQFF
-	once	TRBV6-5	TRBJ2-7	TGTGCCAGCAGTTTCCGGACAAGAAACTACGAGCAGTACTTC	CASSFRTRNYEQYF
TRBD2	-	TRBV30	TRBJ2-2	TGTGCCTGTGCGGGGGGATCATGGGAGCTGTTTTTT	CACAGGSWELFF
-	-	TRBV18	TRBJ1-2	TGTGCCAGCTCACCTTCAGGGGATCTTAACTATGGCTACACCTTC	CASSPSGDLNYGYTF
TRBD1	-	TRBV7-2	TRBJ1-1	TGTGCCAGCAGCCTCTACAGGGGAACTGAAGCTTTCTTT	CASSLYRGTEAFF
TRBD1	few	TRBV2	TRBJ2-1	TGTGCCAGCAGCAAGGGACAGTGGAATGAGCAGTTCTTC	CASSKGQWNEQFF
TRBD2	-	TRBV7-3	TRBJ2-1	TGTGCCAGCAGCCGTAGCGGGACCTACAATGAGCAGTTCTTC	CASSRSGTYNEQFF
-	few	TRBV5-1	TRBJ1-1	TGCGCCAGCAGCTTGGCCCCGGACAGTGGGACTGAAGCTTTCTTT	CASSLAPDSGTEAFF
-	-	TRBV4-2	TRBJ1-2	TGTGCCAGCAGCCAAGAACGGACAGTAGCTAACTATGGCTACACCTTC	CASSQERTVANYGYTF
-	once	TRBV11-2	TRBJ2-2	TGTGCCAGCAGCCCCCAGAACACCGGGGAGCTGTTTTTT	CASSPQNTGELFF
TRBD1	-	TRBV6-4	TRBJ2-5	TGTGCCAGCAGTGACCCACAGGGGTGCGAGACCCAGTACTTC	CASSDPQGCETQYF
-	-	TRBV6-1	TRBJ1-5	TGTGCCAGCAGTGGGCGGTATAGCAATCAGCCCCAGCATTTT	CASSGRYSNQPQHF
TRBD2	once	TRBV5-5	TRBJ2-1	TGTGCCAGCAGCGTGGGAGGGCCGACTGAGCAGTTCTTC	CASSVGGPTEQFF
TRBD2	-	TRBV14	TRBJ2-1	TGTGCCAGCAGCCAGCGGGAGGTTCCCAATGAGCAGTTCTTC	CASSQREVPNEQFF
TRBD1	-	TRBV7-9	TRBJ1-2	TGTGCCAGCAGCCACTCCTGGGACAGAATTACTAACTATGGCTACACCTTC	CASSHSWDRITNYGYTF
-	-	TRBV5-4	TRBJ2-2	TGTGCCAGCAGCAGGTCACGGGGGGCGGACACCGGGGAGCTGTTTTTT	CASSRSRGADTGELFF
TRBD2	-	TRBV5-1	TRBJ2-7	TGCGCCAGCAGCTTGGCTAGAGCGGGAGTTGACGAGCAGTACTTC	CASSLARAGVDEQYF
TRBD1	-	TRBV6-5	TRBJ2-7	TGTGCCAGCAGGACGTTGAGGACAGGGGGCTACGAGCAGTACTTC	CASRTLRTGGYEQYF
TRBD2	-	TRBV5-8	TRBJ2-4	TGTGCCAGCAGACGTCGCGGGGAGGGAAACATTCAGTACTTC	CASRRRGEGNIQYF
TRBD1	-	TRBV4-2	TRBJ2-7	TGTGCCAGCAGTCCCGCTGACAGGGGAACCTACGAGCAGTACTTC	CASSPADRGTYEQYF
TRBD1	-	TRBV2	TRBJ2-5	TGTGCCAGCCGAAGGGGGGAGACAGGGGGCTCGGAAGAGACCCAGTACTTC	CASRRGETGGSEETQYF
TRBD2	-	TRBV7-9	TRBJ2-5	TGTGCCAGCAGCTTTAGCGGGGGTTTAGAGACCCAGTACTTC	CASSFSGGLETQYF
TRBD2	-	TRBV10-2	TRBJ2-3	TGCGCCAGCGGTAAATTACCGGGACTACCAATCTTTAAAGGAGATACGCAGTATTTT	CASGKLPGLPIFKGDTQYF
-	-	TRBV11-3	TRBJ2-1	TGTGCCAGCAGTCGGAGCTCCTACAATGAGCAGTTCTTC	CASSRSSYNEQFF
-	-	TRBV4-1	TRBJ2-6	TGCGCCAGCAGCCAACAGGGCGCAGGGTTGGGCTCTGGGGCCAACGTCCTGACTTTC	CASSQQGAGLGSGANVLTF
TRBD2	-	TRBV7-3	TRBJ2-1	TGTGCCAGCAGCCCATCCGCCGCTAGCGGGGGGGCGAATGAGCAGTTCTTC	CASSPSAASGGANEQFF
-	-	TRBV29-1	TRBJ1-4	TGCAGCGCCCTCGAGGGACTCTTCCTGTTTTTT	CSALEGLFLFF
-	-	TRBV27	TRBJ2-2	TGTGCCAGCAGTTGGAGGACCGGGGAGCTGTTTTTT	CASSWRTGELFF
TRBD2	-	TRBV5-4	TRBJ2-7	TGTGCCAGCAGCTGGCTGTCCCGGGGGGGCTCCTACGAGCAGTACTTC	CASSWLSRGGSYEQYF
TRBD1	-	TRBV9	TRBJ2-3	TGTGCCAGCAGCGGGACAGGGGGCTCGACAGATACGCAGTATTTT	CASSGTGGSTDTQYF